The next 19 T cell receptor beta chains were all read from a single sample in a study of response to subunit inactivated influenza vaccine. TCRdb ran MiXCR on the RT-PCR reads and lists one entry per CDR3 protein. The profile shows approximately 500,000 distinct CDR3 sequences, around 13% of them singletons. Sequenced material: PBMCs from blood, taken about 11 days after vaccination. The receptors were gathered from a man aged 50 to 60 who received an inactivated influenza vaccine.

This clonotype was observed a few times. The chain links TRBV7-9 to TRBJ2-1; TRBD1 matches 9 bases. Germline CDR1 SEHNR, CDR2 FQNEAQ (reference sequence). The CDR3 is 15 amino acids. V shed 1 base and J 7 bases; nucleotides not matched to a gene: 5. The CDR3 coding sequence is TGTGCCAGCAGCTTAGGGCCGGGACAGGGTAATGAGCAGTTCTTC. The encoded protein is CASSLGPGQGNEQFF.

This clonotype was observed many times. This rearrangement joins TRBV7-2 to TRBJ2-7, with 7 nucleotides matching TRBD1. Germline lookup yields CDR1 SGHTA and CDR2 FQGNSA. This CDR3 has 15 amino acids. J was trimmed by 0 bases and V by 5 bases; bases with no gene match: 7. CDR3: CASSVQGQNSYEQYF. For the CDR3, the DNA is TGTGCCAGCAGCGTCCAGGGACAGAACTCCTACGAGCAGTACTTC.

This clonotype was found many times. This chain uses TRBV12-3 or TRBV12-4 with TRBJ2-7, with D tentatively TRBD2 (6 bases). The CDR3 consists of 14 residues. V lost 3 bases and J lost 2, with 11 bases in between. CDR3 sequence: CASSFLRGAYEQYF. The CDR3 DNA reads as TGTGCCAGCAGTTTCCTGCGGGGAGCCTACGAGCAGTACTTC.

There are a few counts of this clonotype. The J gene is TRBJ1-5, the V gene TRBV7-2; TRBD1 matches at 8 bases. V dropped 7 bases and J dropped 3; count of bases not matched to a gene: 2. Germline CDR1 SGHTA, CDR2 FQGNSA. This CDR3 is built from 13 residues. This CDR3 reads CASMDRDNQPQHF. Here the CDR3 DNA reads TGTGCCAGCATGGACAGGGACAATCAGCCCCAGCATTTT.

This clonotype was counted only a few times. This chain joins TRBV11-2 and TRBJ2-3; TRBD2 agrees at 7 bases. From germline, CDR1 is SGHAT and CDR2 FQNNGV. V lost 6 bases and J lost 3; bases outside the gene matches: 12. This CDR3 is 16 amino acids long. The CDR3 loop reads CASSNTVREGTDTQYF. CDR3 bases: TGTGCCAGCAGTAATACAGTGAGGGAGGGGACAGATACGCAGTATTTT.

Here the CDR3 DNA reads TGTGCCAGCAGCCAAGAAAACGGGGGGGCAGAGACCCAGTACTTC. This gives the protein CASSQENGGAETQYF. This chain uses TRBV4-2 with TRBJ2-5; 8 bases agree with TRBD2. V lost 0 bases and J lost 4; bases outside the gene matches: 4. The germline CDR1 and CDR2 sequences are LGHNA and YNFKEQ. This CDR3 comprises 15 residues.

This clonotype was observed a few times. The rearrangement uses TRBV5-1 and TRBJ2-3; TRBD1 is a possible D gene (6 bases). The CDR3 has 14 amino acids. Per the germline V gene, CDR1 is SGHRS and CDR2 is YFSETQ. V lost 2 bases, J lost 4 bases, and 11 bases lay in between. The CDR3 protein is CASSLYGGPDTQYF. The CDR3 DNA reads TGCGCCAGCAGCTTATATGGGGGCCCAGATACGCAGTATTTT.

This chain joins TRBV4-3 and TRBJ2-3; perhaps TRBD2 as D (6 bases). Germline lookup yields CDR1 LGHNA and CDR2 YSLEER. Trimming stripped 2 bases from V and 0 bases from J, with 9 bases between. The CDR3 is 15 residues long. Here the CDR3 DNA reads TGCGCCAGCAGCCAACGGGAGCGGAGCACAGATACGCAGTATTTT. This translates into CASSQRERSTDTQYF.

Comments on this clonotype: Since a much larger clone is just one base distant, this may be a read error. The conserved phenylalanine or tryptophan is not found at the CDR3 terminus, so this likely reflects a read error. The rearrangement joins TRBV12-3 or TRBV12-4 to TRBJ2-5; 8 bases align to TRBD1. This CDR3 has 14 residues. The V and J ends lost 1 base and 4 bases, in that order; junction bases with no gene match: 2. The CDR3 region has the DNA TGTGCCAGCAGTTTAGGACAGGGGTTAGAGACCCAGTACATC. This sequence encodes CASSLGQGLETQYI.

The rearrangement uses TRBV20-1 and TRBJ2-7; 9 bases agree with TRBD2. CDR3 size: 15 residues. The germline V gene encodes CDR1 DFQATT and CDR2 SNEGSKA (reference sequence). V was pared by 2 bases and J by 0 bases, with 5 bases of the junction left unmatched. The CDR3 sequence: CSARSWTSDSYEQYF. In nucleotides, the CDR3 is TGCAGTGCTAGATCCTGGACTAGCGACTCCTACGAGCAGTACTTC.

The CDR3 region has the DNA TGTGCCAGCAGCCAGGCACTAGCGGGGCCTAAAGAGACCCAGTACTTC. It specifies CASSQALAGPKETQYF. The rearrangement uses TRBV11-2 and TRBJ2-5, with TRBD2 matching 10 bases. Losses at the gene ends were 5 bases for V and 3 bases for J; bases not matched to a gene: 9. The CDR3 spans 16 residues. Germline V gene sequence: CDR1 SGHAT, CDR2 FQNNGV.

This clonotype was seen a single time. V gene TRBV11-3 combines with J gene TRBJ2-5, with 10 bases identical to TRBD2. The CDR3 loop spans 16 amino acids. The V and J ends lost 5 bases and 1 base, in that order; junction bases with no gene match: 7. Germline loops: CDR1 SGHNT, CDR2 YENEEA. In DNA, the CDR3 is TGTGCCAGCAGCGAAGGAAGCGGGGGGGCCCAAGAGACCCAGTACTTC. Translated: CASSEGSGGAQETQYF.

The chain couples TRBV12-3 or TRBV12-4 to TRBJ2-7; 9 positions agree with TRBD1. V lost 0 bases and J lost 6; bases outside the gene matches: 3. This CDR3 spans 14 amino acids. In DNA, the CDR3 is TGTGCCAGCAGTTTAGCGGACAGGGGCCCCGAGCAGTACTTC. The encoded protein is CASSLADRGPEQYF.

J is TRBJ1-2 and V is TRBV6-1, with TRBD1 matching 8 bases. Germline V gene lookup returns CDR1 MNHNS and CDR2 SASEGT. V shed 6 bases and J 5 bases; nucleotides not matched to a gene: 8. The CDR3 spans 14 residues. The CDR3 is CASSLGTGTYGYTF. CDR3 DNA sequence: TGTGCCAGCAGCCTCGGGACAGGCACTTATGGCTACACCTTC.

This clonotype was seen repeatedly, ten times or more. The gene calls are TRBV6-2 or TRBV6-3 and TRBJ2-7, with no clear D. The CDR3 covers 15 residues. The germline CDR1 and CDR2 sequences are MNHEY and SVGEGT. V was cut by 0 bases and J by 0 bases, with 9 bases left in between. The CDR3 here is CASSYSLLSSYEQYF. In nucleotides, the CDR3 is TGTGCCAGCAGTTACTCGTTACTGAGCTCCTACGAGCAGTACTTC.

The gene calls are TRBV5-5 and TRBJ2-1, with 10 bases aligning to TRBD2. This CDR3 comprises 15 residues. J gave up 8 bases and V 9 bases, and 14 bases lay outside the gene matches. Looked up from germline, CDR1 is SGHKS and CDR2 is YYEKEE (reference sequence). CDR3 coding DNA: TGTGCCACCTACCCCCAGCGGGGGGGCATGCATGAGCAGTTCTTC. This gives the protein CATYPQRGGMHEQFF. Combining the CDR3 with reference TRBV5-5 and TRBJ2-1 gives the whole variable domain DAGVTQSPTHLIKTRGQQVTLRCSPISGHKSVSWYQQVLGQGPQFIFQYYEKEERGRGNFPDRFSARQFPNYSSELNVNALLLGDSALYLCATYPQRGGMHEQFFGPGTRLTVL.

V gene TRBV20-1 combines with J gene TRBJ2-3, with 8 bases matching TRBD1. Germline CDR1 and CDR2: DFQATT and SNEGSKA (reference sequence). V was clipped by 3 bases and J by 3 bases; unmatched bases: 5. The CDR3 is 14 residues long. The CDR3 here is CSARAGQGTDTQYF. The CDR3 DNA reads TGCAGTGCTAGGGCCGGACAGGGAACAGATACGCAGTATTTT.

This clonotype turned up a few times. This CDR3 reads CASSRQGQGMQPQHF. The CDR3 DNA follows: TGTGCCAGCAGTAGACAGGGACAGGGGATGCAGCCCCAGCATTTT. The rearrangement uses TRBV27 and TRBJ1-5, with 10 nucleotides matching TRBD1. The CDR3 is 15 residues long. Germline trimming cut 5 bases from V and 7 bases from J; bases unmatched to any gene: 8. CDR1 MNHEY and CDR2 SMNVEV come from the germline V gene (reference sequence).

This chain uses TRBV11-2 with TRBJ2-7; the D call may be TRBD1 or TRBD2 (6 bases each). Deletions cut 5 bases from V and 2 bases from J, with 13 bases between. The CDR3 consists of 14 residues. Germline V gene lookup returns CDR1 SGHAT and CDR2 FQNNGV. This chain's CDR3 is CASSLYGGPYEQYF. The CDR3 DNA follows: TGTGCCAGCAGCCTATACGGGGGCCCCTACGAGCAGTACTTC. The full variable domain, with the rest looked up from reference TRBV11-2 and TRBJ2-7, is EAGVAQSPRYKIIEKRQSVAFWCNPISGHATLYWYQQILGQGPKLLIQFQNNGVVDDSQLPKDRFSAERLKGVDSTLKIQPAKLEDSAVYLCASSLYGGPYEQYFGPGTRLTVT.